This T cell receptor (beta chain) was identified in a study of CXCR3-negative and CXCR3-positive naive CD8 T cells. Every CD8+ T cell subset underwent triplicate sorting at some 300,000 cells apiece. CD45RO-CCR7+CD27+CD95- marked naive CD8+ T cells. The libraries of TRB cDNA were constructed through 5' RACE using UMI labels. TCRdb reprocessed the 5' RACE reads and reports one entry per CDR3 protein, with no DNA. The table for this sample gives about 92,000 distinct CDR3 sequences. This CDR3 region has 12 residues. Germline V gene sequence: CDR1 LGHNA, CDR2 YSLEER. As concerns this clonotype: Its antigen is still unknown.

Overall study results and limits: Surface CD5 was comparable between naive subsets; TCR strength was inferred from TRB CDR3 properties. CXCR3-positive naive cells carried more hydrophobic TRB CDR3s than CXCR3-negative ones.

The clonotype comes from a human donor in good health. Some clones in this sample may be carry-over from other donors' samples. This chain joins TRBV4-3 and TRBJ2-5. Material: naive CXCR3- CD8+ T cells from blood. Specified subset: CD45RO-CCR7+CD27+CD95- naive CD8+ T cells lacking CXCR3 (TNR3-). The CDR3 sequence is CASSQDLGTQYF.